This TCR beta chain was found in a study of blood T cell repertoires in COVID-19. Study summary: Sample material is recorded as cDNA or gDNA derived from T cells, B-cell-depleted T cells, or PBMCs.

Clones were read by immunoSEQ multiplex PCR, and TCRdb kept only the in-frame ones, dropping some. The repertoire holds hundreds of thousands of clones, with around nine tenths as singletons. People in the exposed group encountered a COVID-19 case within 2 weeks before entering the study. This clonotype was sampled from a woman aged 18-29 years who had been exposed to COVID-19. Source material: PBMCs or T cells enriched from blood (not recorded which).

CDR3 bases: TGTGCCAGTAGTATAGGACAGGCGACCTATGGCTACACCTTC. It is translated as CASSIGQATYGYTF. The rearrangement uses TRBV19 and TRBJ1-2; weak D call: TRBD1 (6 bases). V dropped 1 base and J dropped 4 bases, with 10 bases sitting between them. CDR1 and CDR2 (germline): LNHDA, SQIVND (reference sequence). The CDR3 covers 14 residues.